This T cell receptor beta chain appears in the sequencing data of a study of blood T cell repertoires in COVID-19. Study in general: The cDNA or gDNA used as material had been derived from T cells, B-cell-depleted T cells, or PBMCs.

Germline V lookup: CDR1 KGHSH, CDR2 LQKENI. The CDR3 runs to 15 residues. Trimming stripped 3 bases from V and 4 bases from J, with 15 bases between. Only in-frame clones appear in the TCRdb table, and some are missing; sequencing was by immunoSEQ multiplex PCR. The table shows 95,000 to 150,000 clones, with 70% to 85% occurring only once. The V and J genes are TRBV18 and TRBJ1-1, with a weak D call TRBD1 (6 bases). The sample taken for sequencing was peripheral blood. This receptor was taken from a woman in her 70s with acute or convalescent COVID-19. In DNA, the CDR3 is TGTGCCAGCTCACCTTCCCGGGAGGGGGGCACTGAAGCTTTCTTT. Protein: CASSPSREGGTEAFF.